These 24 T cell receptor beta chains came from one sample sequenced in a study of blood T cells in healthy people across ages. Primers used in a second PCR of roughly 6 to 11 cycles were a sample-barcoded 5' primer and a J-beta primer mix. In TCRdb, the 5' RACE reads were re-called with MiXCR into one record per CDR3 protein. This table holds 790,000 or so distinct CDR3 sequences, 56% found once. Sequencing input: blood. The receptor set was obtained from a man aged 35-49 years in good health.

This clonotype was counted a single time. The rearrangement links TRBV6-1 to TRBJ2-3; perhaps TRBD1 as D (6 bases). The CDR3 is made up of 21 amino acids. The V end was cut by 2 bases, the J end by 0 bases, with 27 bases between. Germline-derived CDR1 and CDR2 are MNHNS and SASEGT. Here the CDR3 DNA reads TGTGCCAGCAGTGAAAGCAGTACAGGGAAAGGACTCCTAACTAGCACAGATACGCAGTATTTT. It translates to CASSESSTGKGLLTSTDTQYF.

This clonotype has just a few counts. This may arise from a read error, as a much more abundant clone is one base away. V and J are TRBV29-1 and TRBJ2-1, with a weak D call TRBD2 (6 bases). The end of the DNA aligns better with TRBJ2-7, so the J call may be wrong. In germline, CDR1 is SQVTM, CDR2 ANQGSEA. The CDR3 has 13 amino acids. CDR3 amino acids: CSVEARRGNEQYF. In nucleotides, the CDR3 is TGCAGCGTTGAAGCTAGGAGGGGCAATGAGCAGTACTTC.

The rearrangement uses TRBV9 and TRBJ2-5, with 16 bases lining up with TRBD2. Trimming took 2 bases from V and 4 from J; bases not matched to a gene: 8. Germline V gene sequence: CDR1 SGDLS, CDR2 YYNGEE. This CDR3 is 18 amino acids long. The CDR3 DNA reads as TGTGCCAGCAGCGTGGGACTAGCGGGGGGGCCTTTGCTAGAGACCCAGTACTTC. Translation: CASSVGLAGGPLLETQYF.

The chain employs TRBV6-2 or TRBV6-3 and TRBJ2-4; D possibly corresponds to TRBD1 (6 bases). Trimming shortened V by 2 bases and J by 0 bases, and 14 bases separated the two germline ends. Per the germline V gene, CDR1 is MNHEY and CDR2 is SVGEGT. CDR3 length equals 17 residues. DNA for the CDR3: TGTGCCAGCAGTTACGCAGACAGGACCATAGCCAAAAACATTCAGTACTTC. Translation: CASSYADRTIAKNIQYF.

This clonotype has just one count. The CDR3 DNA reads as TGTGCCAGCAGTTTTCTCAGTGGGGGGAATCAGCCCCAGCATTTT. Translation: CASSFLSGGNQPQHF. The chain joins TRBV28 to TRBJ1-5, with D perhaps TRBD1 (5 bases). CDR1 and CDR2 from the germline V gene are MDHEN and SYDVKM. The CDR3 runs 15 residues. V shed 3 bases and J shed 4 bases, with 13 bases lying between them.

This clonotype occurred a few times. The V gene is TRBV20-1, the J gene TRBJ2-7, with a possible D match to TRBD2 (6 bases). The V gene lost 0 bases and the J gene lost 4 bases, with 13 bases spanning the gap. The CDR3 length is 14 residues. CDR1 and CDR2 (germline): DFQATT, SNEGSKA (reference sequence). CDR3 residues: CSARDTSRSYEQYF. CDR3 nucleotides: TGCAGTGCTAGAGATACTAGCAGGAGTTACGAGCAGTACTTC.

This clonotype appeared a single time. J is TRBJ2-3 and V is TRBV6-6; weak D call: TRBD1 (6 bases). V lost 2 bases, J lost 6 bases, and 18 bases lay in between. Germline CDR1 is MNHNY and CDR2 is SVGAGI (reference sequence). This CDR3 is 16 amino acids long. CDR3 DNA: TGTGCCAGCAGTTACCCAGGAACACAAAGGGGGGATACGCAGTATTTT. Encoded protein: CASSYPGTQRGDTQYF.

The chain is built from TRBV7-9 and TRBJ2-7; 8 bases fit TRBD1. This CDR3 has 15 amino acids. J was trimmed by 6 bases and V by 5 bases; bases with no gene match: 12. Germline V CDR1 and CDR2: SEHNR, FQNEAQ (reference sequence). The CDR3 region has the DNA TGTGCCAGCAGCCAAAAGACAGGGGCCTTGGCCGAGCAGTACTTC. Translated: CASSQKTGALAEQYF.

The chain carries TRBV7-3 and TRBJ2-1, with D tentatively TRBD2 (5 bases). This CDR3 spans 14 amino acids. The germline V gene encodes CDR1 SGHTA and CDR2 FQGTGA. V was shortened by 5 bases and J by 4 bases, with 12 bases between the two germline ends. CDR3: CASSKFGEYNEQFF. The CDR3, as DNA: TGTGCCAGCAGCAAATTTGGGGAGTACAATGAGCAGTTCTTC.

The gene calls are TRBV6-5 and TRBJ1-2; D may be TRBD1 (5 bases). Germline lookup yields CDR1 MNHEY and CDR2 SVGAGI. This CDR3 has 14 amino acids. Trimming pared 5 bases from V and 8 bases from J, leaving 18 bases between. CDR3 in amino acids: CASSKDNSGGGYTF. The CDR3 DNA reads TGTGCCAGCAGTAAGGACAACTCCGGCGGGGGCTACACCTTC.

As to this clonotype: A much larger clonotype is one base distant, so this may be a read error. This rearrangement joins TRBV14 to TRBJ2-7; D unclear. The CDR3 has 15 residues. Germline CDR1 SGHDN, CDR2 FVKESK. The CDR3 bases are TGTGCCAGCAGCCAAGATAAAAGGACCTCCTACGGGCAGTACTTC. This sequence encodes CASSQDKRTSYGQYF.

The J gene is TRBJ2-3, the V gene TRBV7-2, with 9 bases fitting TRBD2. This CDR3 has 14 residues. Germline V lookup: CDR1 SGHTA, CDR2 FQGNSA. V gave up 6 bases and J gave up 6 bases; unmatched junction bases: 7. This CDR3 reads CASRVGLALDTQYF. CDR3 nucleotide sequence: TGTGCCAGCAGGGTCGGACTAGCGCTGGATACGCAGTATTTT.

The rearrangement joins TRBV27 to TRBJ2-5; no definite D call. CDR1 MNHEY and CDR2 SMNVEV come from the germline V gene (reference sequence). The CDR3 loop spans 15 amino acids. V gave up 2 bases and J gave up 9 bases, with 19 bases separating them. The CDR3 coding sequence is TGTGCCAGCAGTTTAAGGCTACCGCTCGATTCGGCCCAGTACTTC. Translation: CASSLRLPLDSAQYF.

The sample holds a few counts of this clonotype. The V and J genes are TRBV12-3 or TRBV12-4 and TRBJ1-2, with 8 bases matching TRBD1. J lost 5 bases, V lost 5 bases, and 7 bases had no gene match. This CDR3 is built from 14 residues. CDR3 in amino acids: CASSTDRVGYGYTF. The DNA of the CDR3 is TGTGCCAGCAGTACGGACAGGGTTGGATATGGCTACACCTTC.

The chain has TRBV20-1 and TRBJ2-3; D may be TRBD2 (6 bases). V lost 2 bases to trimming and J lost 4 bases, with 16 bases between them. The CDR3 totals 15 residues. Germline assignment: CDR1 DFQATT and CDR2 SNEGSKA (reference sequence). CDR3 nucleotide sequence: TGCAGTGCTAGACCCAAATGGGGAGGCCCAGATACGCAGTATTTT. Translated, it gives CSARPKWGGPDTQYF.

The chain couples TRBV13 to TRBJ1-5; TRBD1 might be the D (5 bases). Trimming left V 3 bases short and J 0 bases short, with 9 bases between. Germline CDR1 is PRHDT and CDR2 is FYEKMQ (reference sequence). This CDR3 spans 15 amino acids. CDR3: CASSLGRNSNQPQHF. CDR3 bases: TGTGCCAGCAGCTTGGGACGGAATAGCAATCAGCCCCAGCATTTT.

The chain has TRBV11-2 and TRBJ2-5; the match to TRBD1 covers 7 bases. The CDR3 has 17 amino acids. CDR1 SGHAT and CDR2 FQNNGV come from the germline V gene. V shed 4 bases, J shed 4 bases, and the junction held 15 bases outside the gene matches. The CDR3 sequence: CASSSRPGTEVVETQYF. DNA for the CDR3: TGTGCCAGCAGCTCTCGCCCCGGGACAGAGGTAGTAGAGACCCAGTACTTC.

This clonotype was observed a few times. The CDR3 region has the DNA TGCGCCAGCAGCTCAGCGCTTACCGGGACAGCCCAAGAGACCCAGTACTTC. Amino acid sequence: CASSSALTGTAQETQYF. The chain links TRBV5-1 to TRBJ2-5; TRBD1 agrees at 7 bases. With 3 bases clipped from V and 1 base from J, the junction kept 12 bases outside the gene matches. This CDR3 has 17 amino acids. The germline V gene has CDR1 SGHRS and CDR2 YFSETQ.

The V and J genes are TRBV6-2 or TRBV6-3 and TRBJ2-5; D is uncertain. Trimming took 2 bases from V and 11 from J, leaving 21 bases between them. CDR3 length: 15 amino acids. Germline values: CDR1 MNHEY, CDR2 SVGEGT. CDR3 nucleotides: TGTGCCAGCAGTTACCTATTCCGAGATACCTACGGGCAGTACTTC. It encodes CASSYLFRDTYGQYF.

The chain links TRBV6-4 to TRBJ2-5, with 7 nucleotides matching TRBD1. The ends lost 5 bases at V and 5 bases at J; junction bases unmatched: 5. The germline CDR1 and CDR2 sequences are MRHNA and SNTAGT. CDR3 length: 13 amino acids. The DNA of the CDR3 is TGTGCCAGCAGTCGGACAGGAGTTGAGACCCAGTACTTC. It translates to CASSRTGVETQYF.

In this sample, this clonotype turned up a few times. The V gene is TRBV5-6, the J gene TRBJ1-1, with D tentatively TRBD1 (5 bases). The CDR3 contains 14 residues. V was shortened by 4 bases and J by 2 bases, with 12 bases between the two germline ends. Germline loops: CDR1 SGHDT, CDR2 YYEEEE. Here the CDR3 reads CASSRLGANTEAFF. The DNA of the CDR3 is TGTGCCAGCAGCAGGTTAGGGGCCAACACTGAAGCTTTCTTT.

The J gene is TRBJ2-5, the V gene TRBV12-3 or TRBV12-4, with D perhaps given as TRBD1 or TRBD2 (5 bases each). V shed 5 bases and J shed 4 bases, with 14 bases lying between them. This CDR3 is built from 14 residues. As DNA, the CDR3 is TGTGCCAGCAGTACGGGACGAGCCGGAGAGACCCAGTACTTC. As protein: CASSTGRAGETQYF.

This chain uses TRBV28 with TRBJ2-5; D unclear. V gave up 2 bases and J gave up 0 bases, with 19 bases separating them. Germline CDR1 is MDHEN and CDR2 is SYDVKM. The CDR3 spans 18 residues. The CDR3 DNA is TGTGCCAGCAGTTTAAAGCCAGGTTTTTCTCGGTACCAAGAGACCCAGTACTTC. Encoded protein: CASSLKPGFSRYQETQYF.

This chain uses TRBV6-5 with TRBJ1-5, with TRBD1 matching over 7 bases. This CDR3 comprises 15 residues. J lost 4 bases, V lost 8 bases, and 11 bases had no gene match. Germline values: CDR1 MNHEY, CDR2 SVGAGI. Here the CDR3 DNA reads TGTGCCAGCTCCTCGGGCAGGGGGTATAATCAGCCCCAGCATTTT. Residues: CASSSGRGYNQPQHF.